A selection of T cell receptor beta chains follows, all from one sample in a study of graft-versus-host responses after intestinal transplantation. Repertoires were generated with immunoSEQ multiplex PCR, while TCRdb's copy carries only in-frame clones and drops some. This sample yields approximately 130,000 clones, of which just over 90% are seen a single time; under 0.2% belongs to the top ten. Their cognate antigens are unknown. The sample here was unstimulated CD4+ T cells sorted from spleen or lymph node cells, taken before intestinal transplant. All receptors come from a human donor who received an intestinal transplant. Each CDR3 is given with its conserved first and last residue. Fields, in order: V gene, J gene, CDR3 protein.

V: TRBV5-1
J: TRBJ2-5
CDR3: CASSLARSSGDSETQYF

V: TRBV7-6
J: TRBJ2-1
CDR3: CASSSKRLTSGEYNEQFF

V: TRBV29-1
J: TRBJ2-3
CDR3: CSYGQGRDTQYF

V: TRBV11-1
J: TRBJ1-4
CDR3: CASTTTGATNEKLFF

V: TRBV13
J: TRBJ1-2
CDR3: CASSKSYGYTF

V: TRBV7-9
J: TRBJ1-6
CDR3: CASSLRVGANSPLHF

V: TRBV7-9
J: TRBJ2-2
CDR3: CASSFTSLNTGELFF

V: TRBV21-1
J: TRBJ1-2
CDR3: CASSPRQNGYTF

V: TRBV11-2
J: TRBJ1-4
CDR3: CASSRPTEKLFF

V: TRBV18
J: TRBJ2-7
CDR3: CASSPRSSGSYEQYF

V: TRBV15
J: TRBJ1-2
CDR3: CATSGRGVNANYGYTF

V: TRBV21-1
J: TRBJ1-5
CDR3: CASSPRGQAPNQPQHF

V: TRBV5-1
J: TRBJ1-1
CDR3: CASSLQGTEAFF

V: TRBV6-5
J: TRBJ1-2
CDR3: CASRGVGYGYTF

V: TRBV20-1
J: TRBJ2-5
CDR3: CSAIEVETQYF

V: TRBV6-6
J: TRBJ2-5
CDR3: CATHSGLAGPETQYF

V: TRBV7-9
J: TRBJ1-1
CDR3: CASSLEVTMNTEAFF